This T cell receptor beta chain was documented in a study of T cell responses to AZD1222 COVID-19 vaccine (dated by TCRdb to about 2021). In the study overall: A total of 233 trial participants underwent TCR sequencing, of whom 200 to 220 received two doses of AZD1222 and roughly 25 received two doses of the MenACWY control vaccine. Trial participants were enrolled by age into 18-55, 56-69 and 70-plus year subgroups, with about 150, 28 and 57 TCR-sequenced participants respectively.

The CDR3 regions of human TCRbeta chains were analyzed by immunosequencing. In the authors' own workflow: TCRs in the repertoires were matched against a reference library of SARS-CoV-2-specific TCRs that had been generated with the MIRA antigen-specificity platform. Breadth meant the fraction of unique TCRs that were SARS-CoV-2-associated, whereas depth meant the fraction of total T cells that were SARS-CoV-2-associated. Using the MIRA data, each spike-specific TCR was assigned both to the spike region to which the TCR was reactive and to a CD4 or CD8 class. Log10-transformed breadth and depth values were compared by one-way ANOVA with Sidak's multiple comparisons tests. The table comes from immuneACCESS by way of TCRdb, which keeps in-frame sequences with V and J called. Part of the clones is missing from these tables; in studies checked, under half for an unresolved V gene and the rest for unknown reasons. Clonal size and the V and J genes are those of that table, whereas D and trimming came from the DNA. This sample is represented by 50,000 to 55,000 clones; approximately 88% of them were singletons. The ten largest clones represent roughly 2.6% of the sample.

What the study reported, not specific to this receptor: Conclusions about previously exposed vaccinees are limited, since just six AZD1222 recipients were seropositive for SARS-CoV-2 at baseline. The 56-69-year group was small, and its depth increase did not reach significance, likely because of low power. Participants were mostly white British, with more females than males. The authors suggested clonal diversity may have been underestimated. A significant rise in spike-specific TCR breadth and depth was observed after two AZD1222 doses relative to day 0 and relative to MenACWY recipients. CD4 TCRs associated with the vaccine covered the entire spike protein, and the dominant responses were in regions 160-218 and 743-854. Because no day 14 peak-response samples were available, repertoires were characterized only after the peak T cell response. Epitopes outside the regions mutated in the B.1.351 and B.1.1.7 variants were reportedly recognized by nearly half of the unique spike-specific TCRs.

This clone has a single count. Its antigen is unknown. Base qualities are not recorded, but no much larger clone differs from it by a single base. The germline V gene (reference sequence) sets CDR1 to SEHNR and CDR2 to FQNEAQ. The CDR3 contains 13 residues, cysteine and phenylalanine counted. Only the CDR3 part of the read is kept: 39 bases, read in frame from the first base. Trimming costs V 5 bases and J 6 bases, and their ends lie 11 bases apart. In light of the paper, this sample's time point label describes: about 28 days (+/-7) after the second vaccine dose. AZD1222 recipients given second doses at about 4 weeks or at about 12 weeks were pooled, since spike-specific TCR depth and breadth were not found to differ between the two schedules. Samples from vaccinated people were obtained from the UK trials COV001 and COV002, which included a single-blind randomized controlled phase 2/3 trial of AZD1222 (ChAdOx1 nCoV-19) in healthy adults. For TCRbeta chain sequencing, PBMC samples from trial participants were taken at day 0 and at day 28 after the second dose.

The receptor chain draws on TRBV7-9 and TRBJ1-5, with TRBD1 as a weak D call on 5 bases. This receptor was obtained from an adult who received the AZD1222 COVID-19 vaccine. Sequences were derived from peripheral blood, sampled 28 days after the second AZD1222 dose. CDR3 loop: CASSPGLGQPQHF. In nucleotide form, the sequence is TGTGCCAGCAGCCCAGGGTTAGGTCAGCCCCAGCATTTT.